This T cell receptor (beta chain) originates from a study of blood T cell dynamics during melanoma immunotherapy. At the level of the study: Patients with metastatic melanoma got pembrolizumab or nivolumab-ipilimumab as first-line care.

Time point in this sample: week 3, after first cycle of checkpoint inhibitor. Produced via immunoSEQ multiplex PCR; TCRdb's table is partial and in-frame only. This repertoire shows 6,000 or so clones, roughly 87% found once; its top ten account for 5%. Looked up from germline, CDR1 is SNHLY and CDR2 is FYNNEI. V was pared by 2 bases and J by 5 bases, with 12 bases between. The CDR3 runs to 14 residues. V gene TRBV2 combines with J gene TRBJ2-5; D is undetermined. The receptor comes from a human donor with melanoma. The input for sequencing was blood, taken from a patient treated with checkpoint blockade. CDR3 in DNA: TGTGCCAGCAGTGAACAGGAGCCACGGGAGACCCAGTACTTC. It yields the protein CASSEQEPRETQYF. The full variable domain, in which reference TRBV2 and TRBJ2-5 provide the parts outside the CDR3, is EPEVTQTPSHQVTQMGQEVILRCVPISNHLYFYWYRQILGQKVEFLVSFYNNEISEKSEIFDDQFSVERPDGSNFTLKIRSTKLEDSAMYFCASSEQEPRETQYFGPGTRLLVL.